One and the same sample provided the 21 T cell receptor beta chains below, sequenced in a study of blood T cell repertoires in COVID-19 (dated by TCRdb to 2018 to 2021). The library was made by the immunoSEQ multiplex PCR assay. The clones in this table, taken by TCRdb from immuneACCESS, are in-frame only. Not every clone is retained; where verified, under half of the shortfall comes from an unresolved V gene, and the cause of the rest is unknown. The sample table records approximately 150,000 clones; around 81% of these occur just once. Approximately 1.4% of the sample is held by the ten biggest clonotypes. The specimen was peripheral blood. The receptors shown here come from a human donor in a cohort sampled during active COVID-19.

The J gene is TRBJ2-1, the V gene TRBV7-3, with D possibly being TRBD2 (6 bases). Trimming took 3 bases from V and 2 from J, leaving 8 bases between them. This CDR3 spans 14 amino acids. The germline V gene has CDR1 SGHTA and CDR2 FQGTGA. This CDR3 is CASSLASAYNEQFF. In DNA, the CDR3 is TGTGCCAGCAGCTTGGCTAGCGCCTACAATGAGCAGTTCTTC.

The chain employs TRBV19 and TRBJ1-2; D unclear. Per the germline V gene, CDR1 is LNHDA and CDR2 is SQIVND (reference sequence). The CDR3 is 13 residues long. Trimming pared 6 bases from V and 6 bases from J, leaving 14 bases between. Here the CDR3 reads CASSFSGLHGYTF. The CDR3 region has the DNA TGTGCCAGTAGCTTCTCTGGACTTCATGGCTACACCTTC.

CDR3 loop: CASSPQGLAGMGGANVLTF. CDR3 nucleotide sequence: TGTGCCAGCAGCCCACAGGGACTAGCGGGAATGGGTGGGGCCAACGTCCTGACTTTC. The chain employs TRBV7-2 and TRBJ2-6; 13 nucleotides match TRBD2. The CDR3 totals 19 residues. Looked up from germline, CDR1 is SGHTA and CDR2 is FQGNSA. The trim removed 5 bases at V and 3 bases at J, leaving 10 bases unmatched. The entire variable domain, with the rest obtained from reference TRBV7-2 and TRBJ2-6, is as follows: GAGVSQSPSNKVTEKGKDVELRCDPISGHTALYWYRQSLGQGLEFLIYFQGNSAPDKSGLPSDRFSAERTGGSVSTLTIQRTQQEDSAVYLCASSPQGLAGMGGANVLTFGAGSRLTVL.

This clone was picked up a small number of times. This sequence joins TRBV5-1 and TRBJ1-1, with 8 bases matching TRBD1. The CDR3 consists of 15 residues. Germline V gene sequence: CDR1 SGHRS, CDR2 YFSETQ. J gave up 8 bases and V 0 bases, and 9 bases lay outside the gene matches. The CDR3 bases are TGCGCCAGCAGCTTGGGGGGACAGGCTATCGGGGAAGCTTTCTTT. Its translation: CASSLGGQAIGEAFF.

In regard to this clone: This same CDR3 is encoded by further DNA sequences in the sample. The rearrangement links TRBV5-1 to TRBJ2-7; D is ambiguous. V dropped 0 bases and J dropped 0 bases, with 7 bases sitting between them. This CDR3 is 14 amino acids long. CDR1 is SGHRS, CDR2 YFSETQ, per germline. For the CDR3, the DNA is TGCGCCAGCAGCTTGGGGCCGTCCTCCTACGAGCAGTACTTC. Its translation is CASSLGPSSYEQYF.

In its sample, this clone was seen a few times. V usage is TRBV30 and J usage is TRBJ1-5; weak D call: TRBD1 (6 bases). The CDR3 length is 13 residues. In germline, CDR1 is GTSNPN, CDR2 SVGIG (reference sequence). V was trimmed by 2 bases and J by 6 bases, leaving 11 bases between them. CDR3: CAWSPGVGQPQHF. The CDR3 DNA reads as TGTGCCTGGAGTCCAGGGGTAGGTCAGCCCCAGCATTTT.

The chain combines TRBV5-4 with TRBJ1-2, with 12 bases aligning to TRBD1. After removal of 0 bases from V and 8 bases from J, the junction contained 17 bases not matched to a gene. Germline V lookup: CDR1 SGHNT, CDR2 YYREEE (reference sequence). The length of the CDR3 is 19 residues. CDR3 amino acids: CASSLEYNIRGTGGEGYTF. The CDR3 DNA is TGTGCCAGCAGCTTGGAATATAATATCCGAGGGACAGGGGGCGAGGGCTACACCTTC.

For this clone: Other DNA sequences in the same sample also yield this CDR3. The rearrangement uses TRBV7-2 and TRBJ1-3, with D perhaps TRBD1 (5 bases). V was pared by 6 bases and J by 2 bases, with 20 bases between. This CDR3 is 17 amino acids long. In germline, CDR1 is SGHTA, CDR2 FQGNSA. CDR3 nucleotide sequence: TGTGCCAGCAGTCGTTCGCCCACAGGAACTCCTGGAAACACCATATATTTT. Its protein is CASSRSPTGTPGNTIYF.

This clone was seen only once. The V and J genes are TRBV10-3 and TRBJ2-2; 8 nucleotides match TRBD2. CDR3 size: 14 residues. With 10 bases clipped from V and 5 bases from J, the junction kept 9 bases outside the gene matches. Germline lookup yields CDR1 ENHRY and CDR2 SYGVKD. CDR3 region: CATWGASGTGELFF. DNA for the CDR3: TGTGCCACCTGGGGGGCTAGCGGGACCGGGGAGCTGTTTTTT.

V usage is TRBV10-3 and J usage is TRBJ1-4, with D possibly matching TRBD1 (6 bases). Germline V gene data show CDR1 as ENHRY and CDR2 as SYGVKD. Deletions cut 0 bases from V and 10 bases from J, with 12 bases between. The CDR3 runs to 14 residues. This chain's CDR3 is CAISESGQTGKLFF. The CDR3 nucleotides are TGTGCCATCAGTGAGTCCGGACAGACGGGAAAACTGTTTTTT.

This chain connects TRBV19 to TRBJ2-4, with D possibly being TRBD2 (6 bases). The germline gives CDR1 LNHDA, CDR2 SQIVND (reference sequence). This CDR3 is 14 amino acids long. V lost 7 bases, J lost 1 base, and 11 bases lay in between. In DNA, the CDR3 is TGTGCCAGTAATACGGGAGTGGCCAAAAACATTCAGTACTTC. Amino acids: CASNTGVAKNIQYF. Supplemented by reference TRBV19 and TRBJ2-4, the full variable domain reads DGGITQSPKYLFRKEGQNVTLSCEQNLNHDAMYWYRQDPGQGLRLIYYSQIVNDFQKGDIAEGYSVSREKKESFPLTVTSAQKNPTAFYLCASNTGVAKNIQYFGAGTRLSVL.

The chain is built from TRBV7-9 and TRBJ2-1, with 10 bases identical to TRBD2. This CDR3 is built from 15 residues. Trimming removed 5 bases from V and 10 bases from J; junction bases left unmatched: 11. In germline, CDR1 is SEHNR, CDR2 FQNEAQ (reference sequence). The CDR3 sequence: CASSQQAGGPREQFF. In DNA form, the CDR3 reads TGTGCCAGCAGCCAACAAGCGGGAGGGCCCAGAGAGCAGTTCTTC.

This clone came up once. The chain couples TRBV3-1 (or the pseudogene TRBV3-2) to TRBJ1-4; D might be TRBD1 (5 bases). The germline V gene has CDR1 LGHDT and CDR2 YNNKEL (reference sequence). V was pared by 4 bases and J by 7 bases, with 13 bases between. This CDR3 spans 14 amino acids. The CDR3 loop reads CASSLLDRSEKLFF. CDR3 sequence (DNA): TGTGCCAGCAGCCTATTAGACAGAAGTGAAAAACTGTTTTTT.

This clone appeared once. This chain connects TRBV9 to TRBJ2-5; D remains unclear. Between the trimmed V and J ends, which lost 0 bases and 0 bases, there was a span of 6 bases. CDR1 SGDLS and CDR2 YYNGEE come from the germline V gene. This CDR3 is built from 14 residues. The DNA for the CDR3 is TGTGCCAGCAGCGTAGGGCAAAACCAAGAGACCCAGTACTTC. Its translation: CASSVGQNQETQYF.

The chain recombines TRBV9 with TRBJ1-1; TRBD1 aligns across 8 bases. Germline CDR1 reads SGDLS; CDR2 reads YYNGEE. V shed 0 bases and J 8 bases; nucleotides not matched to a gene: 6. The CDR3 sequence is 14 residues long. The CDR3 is CASSVGSGGLEAFF. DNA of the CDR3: TGTGCCAGCAGCGTAGGATCAGGGGGCTTGGAAGCTTTCTTT. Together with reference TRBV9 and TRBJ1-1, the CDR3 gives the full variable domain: DSGVTQTPKHLITATGQRVTLRCSPRSGDLSVYWYQQSLDQGLQFLIQYYNGEERAKGNILERFSAQQFPDLHSELNLSSLELGDSALYFCASSVGSGGLEAFFGQGTRLTVV.

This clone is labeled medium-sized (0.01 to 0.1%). The CDR3 nucleotides are TGTGCCAGCAGCTCCCTCGGCGGGAGGAACGCTGGGGCCAACGTCCTGACTTTC. Translation: CASSSLGGRNAGANVLTF. The chain links TRBV13 to TRBJ2-6, with TRBD2 identical over 8 bases. This CDR3 comprises 18 residues. The ends lost 4 bases at V and 2 bases at J; junction bases unmatched: 10. The V gene's germline CDR1 is PRHDT and CDR2 FYEKMQ (reference sequence).

The CDR3 nucleotides are TGTGCCAGCAGCGTAGGACTAGCGGGAGAATGGGATACGCAGTATTTT. It is translated as CASSVGLAGEWDTQYF. The chain is built from TRBV9 and TRBJ2-3, with 12 positions matching TRBD2. J gave up 6 bases and V 0 bases, and 5 bases lay outside the gene matches. From germline, CDR1 is SGDLS and CDR2 YYNGEE. The CDR3 is 16 amino acids.

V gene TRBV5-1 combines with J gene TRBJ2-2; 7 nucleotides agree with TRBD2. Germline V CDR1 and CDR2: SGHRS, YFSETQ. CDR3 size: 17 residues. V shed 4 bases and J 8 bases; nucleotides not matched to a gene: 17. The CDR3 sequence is CASSPEGAGRAAGELFF. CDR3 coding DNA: TGCGCCAGCAGCCCGGAAGGAGCGGGGCGAGCCGCTGGGGAGCTGTTTTTT.

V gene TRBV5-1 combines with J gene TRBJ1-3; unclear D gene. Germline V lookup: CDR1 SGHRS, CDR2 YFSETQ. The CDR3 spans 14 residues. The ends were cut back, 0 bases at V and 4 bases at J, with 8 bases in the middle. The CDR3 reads CASSLEAAGNTIYF. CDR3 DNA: TGCGCCAGCAGCTTGGAGGCAGCGGGAAACACCATATATTTT.

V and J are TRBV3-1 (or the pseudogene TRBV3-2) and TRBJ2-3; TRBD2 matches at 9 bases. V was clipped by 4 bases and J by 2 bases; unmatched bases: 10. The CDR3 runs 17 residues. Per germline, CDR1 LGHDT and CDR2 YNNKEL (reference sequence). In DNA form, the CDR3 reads TGTGCCAGCAGCCCGATCTCTAGCGGGGCCTTCACAGATACGCAGTATTTT. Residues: CASSPISSGAFTDTQYF.

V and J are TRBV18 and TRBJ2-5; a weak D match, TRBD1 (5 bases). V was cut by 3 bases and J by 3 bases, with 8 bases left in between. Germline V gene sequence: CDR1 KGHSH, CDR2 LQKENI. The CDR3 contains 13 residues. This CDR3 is CASSPGLKETQYF. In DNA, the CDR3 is TGTGCCAGCTCACCGGGGCTAAAAGAGACCCAGTACTTC. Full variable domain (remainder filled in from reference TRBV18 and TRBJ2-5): NAGVMQNPRHLVRRRGQEARLRCSPMKGHSHVYWYRQLPEEGLKFMVYLQKENIIDESGMPKERFSAEFPKEGPSILRIQQVVRGDSAAYFCASSPGLKETQYFGPGTRLLVL.